These 27 T cell receptor beta chains originate from one sample sequenced in a study of beta chain features in type 1 diabetes. Whole-study findings and limits: TCRB CDR3s from Type 1 diabetes patients were moderately but significantly shorter in all four CD4+ subsets.

No antigen is known for these receptors. The sequenced template was cDNA made from the entire isolated RNA. Generated by immunoSEQ multiplex PCR, the TCRdb table keeps only in-frame clones and is missing some. The top ten hold 0.02% to 0.025% of the sample, which has 550,000 to 850,000 clones, around 15% seen once. The sequencing sample was made of naive CD4+ T cells from blood. The receptors derive from a man younger than 30 with type 1 diabetes.

In its sample, this clone was seen a few times. This chain connects TRBV28 to TRBJ1-1; D remains unclear. V was clipped by 7 bases and J by 3 bases, with 15 bases between them. The CDR3 runs 14 residues. CDR1 and CDR2 from the germline V gene are MDHEN and SYDVKM. The CDR3 spells CASMTGPFYTEAFF. The CDR3 coding sequence is TGTGCCAGCATGACCGGGCCGTTCTACACTGAAGCTTTCTTT.

V is TRBV30 and J is TRBJ1-1; weak D call: TRBD1 (5 bases). CDR3 length equals 13 residues. Germline values: CDR1 GTSNPN, CDR2 SVGIG (reference sequence). Trimming stripped 1 base from V and 3 bases from J, with 9 bases between. The CDR3: CAWSGLGDTEAFF. Written as DNA, the CDR3 is TGTGCCTGGAGTGGCCTAGGGGACACTGAAGCTTTCTTT.

The CDR3 DNA reads TGCGCCAGCAGCCCGCTTGGGGGGAATGAAAAACTGTTTTTT. It translates to CASSPLGGNEKLFF. This chain uses TRBV4-1 with TRBJ1-4; D is perhaps TRBD1 (5 bases). CDR1 is MGHRA and CDR2 is YSYEKL in the germline V gene. V shed 4 bases and J shed 5 bases, with 11 bases lying between them. This CDR3 comprises 14 residues.

This clone was counted between two and nine times. This chain joins TRBV30 and TRBJ2-5; TRBD1 matches at 9 bases. Germline lookup yields CDR1 GTSNPN and CDR2 SVGIG (reference sequence). V was pared by 2 bases and J by 7 bases, with 8 bases of the junction left unmatched. This CDR3 spans 14 amino acids. The CDR3 DNA is TGTGCCTGGAGTTCCGGGACAGGGAGTAGGACCCAGTACTTC. Translating it yields CAWSSGTGSRTQYF.

This clone has just a few counts. V is TRBV18 and J is TRBJ2-7; D remains unclear. The germline gives CDR1 KGHSH, CDR2 LQKENI. V lost 3 bases, J lost 7 bases, and 13 bases lay in between. The CDR3 runs 13 residues. DNA of the CDR3: TGTGCCAGCTCACCCGACTTGGGCGCGGAGCAGTACTTC. Amino acid sequence: CASSPDLGAEQYF.

The chain carries TRBV14 and TRBJ1-6, with a tentative D call TRBD1 (5 bases). V was shortened by 3 bases and J by 7 bases, with 16 bases between the two germline ends. The CDR3 is made up of 16 amino acids. CDR1 and CDR2 (germline): SGHDN, FVKESK. The CDR3 reads CASSHRPGRKNSPLHF. The CDR3 region has the DNA TGTGCCAGCAGCCACAGACCGGGACGGAAGAATTCACCCCTCCACTTT.

This chain uses TRBV6-1 with TRBJ2-3, with D perhaps matching TRBD1 or TRBD2 (6 bases each). Germline V gene sequence: CDR1 MNHNS, CDR2 SASEGT. CDR3 length equals 15 residues. The ends were cut back, 7 bases at V and 4 bases at J, with 18 bases in the middle. Written as DNA, the CDR3 is TGTGCCAGCAAGATAGACACCGGGGGCCCAGATACGCAGTATTTT. Its translation is CASKIDTGGPDTQYF.

This clone turned up a few times. The chain has TRBV4-1 and TRBJ1-6; no clear D. V was trimmed by 0 bases and J by 10 bases, leaving 16 bases between them. Germline-derived CDR1 and CDR2 are MGHRA and YSYEKL. The CDR3 is 16 residues long. Here the CDR3 reads CASSQDRTPLGSPLHF. CDR3 DNA: TGCGCCAGCAGCCAAGATAGGACCCCACTAGGGTCACCCCTCCACTTT.

The table lists this clone with a few counts. J is TRBJ1-5 and V is TRBV9; 7 positions match TRBD1. This CDR3 region has 15 residues. CDR1 is SGDLS and CDR2 is YYNGEE in the germline V gene. J was trimmed by 4 bases and V by 0 bases; bases with no gene match: 4. DNA for the CDR3: TGTGCCAGCAGCGTAGGGGGGACAGTGAATCAGCCCCAGCATTTT. Its protein product is CASSVGGTVNQPQHF. The full variable domain, its missing parts supplied by reference TRBV9 and TRBJ1-5, is DSGVTQTPKHLITATGQRVTLRCSPRSGDLSVYWYQQSLDQGLQFLIQYYNGEERAKGNILERFSAQQFPDLHSELNLSSLELGDSALYFCASSVGGTVNQPQHFGDGTRLSIL.

This sequence joins TRBV5-6 and TRBJ1-1; a weak D match, TRBD1 (6 bases). CDR1 and CDR2 from the germline V gene are SGHDT and YYEEEE. The V gene lost 1 base and the J gene lost 4 bases, with 14 bases spanning the gap. The CDR3 covers 15 residues. CDR3 region: CASSLYSGAGTEAFF. The CDR3 coding sequence is TGTGCCAGCAGCTTGTACTCAGGGGCTGGCACTGAAGCTTTCTTT. The full variable domain, in which reference TRBV5-6 and TRBJ1-1 provide the parts outside the CDR3, is DAGVTQSPTHLIKTRGQQVTLRCSPKSGHDTVSWYQQALGQGPQFIFQYYEEEERQRGNFPDRFSGHQFPNYSSELNVNALLLGDSALYLCASSLYSGAGTEAFFGQGTRLTVV.

This sequence joins TRBV27 and TRBJ2-3, with 10 bases lining up with TRBD1. Germline trimming cut 5 bases from V and 2 bases from J; bases unmatched to any gene: 10. Germline lookup yields CDR1 MNHEY and CDR2 SMNVEV (reference sequence). CDR3 size: 17 residues. The CDR3 loop reads CASSAPGTGDYTDTQYF. The CDR3 DNA follows: TGTGCCAGCAGTGCCCCCGGGACAGGGGATTACACAGATACGCAGTATTTT.

This clone turned up a few times. The genes are TRBV6-5 and TRBJ1-1; 7 bases line up with TRBD1. The V segment lost 6 bases and the J segment 4 bases; nucleotides outside the gene matches: 11. The CDR3 has 15 amino acids. Germline V gene data show CDR1 as MNHEY and CDR2 as SVGAGI. CDR3 DNA: TGTGCCAGCAGCCCCCCAGGGGGTCGGGGCACTGAAGCTTTCTTT. It codes for CASSPPGGRGTEAFF.

This clone was detected only a few times. V is TRBV10-2 and J is TRBJ2-5; D call uncertain. The CDR3 is 13 residues long. Trimming pared 7 bases from V and 7 bases from J, leaving 16 bases between. CDR1 and CDR2 from the germline V gene are WSHSY and SAAADI. The CDR3: CASKRGQAGTQYF. The CDR3 DNA is TGCGCCAGCAAACGTGGCCAAGCAGGGACCCAGTACTTC.

A few counts support this clone. The chain is built from TRBV25-1 and TRBJ2-7, with 10 nucleotides matching TRBD2. Trimming took 6 bases from V and 1 from J; bases not matched to a gene: 6. CDR3 size: 15 residues. Germline CDR1 and CDR2: MGHDK and SYGVNS. The CDR3 protein is CASSLRTSGSYEQYF. The DNA of the CDR3 is TGTGCCAGCAGCCTAAGGACTAGCGGTTCCTACGAGCAGTACTTC.

V usage is TRBV29-1 and J usage is TRBJ2-7; 7 bases fit TRBD2. The V gene's germline CDR1 is SQVTM and CDR2 ANQGSEA. This CDR3 comprises 12 residues. The J segment lost 4 bases and the V segment lost 6 bases, leaving 6 bases of the junction unmatched. The CDR3 region is CSVGEGLYEQYF. The CDR3 coding sequence is TGCAGCGTCGGGGAGGGATTATACGAGCAGTACTTC.

The chain is built from TRBV20-1 and TRBJ1-5; possibly TRBD1 for D (5 bases). V was shortened by 6 bases and J by 7 bases, with 10 bases between the two germline ends. Germline CDR1 reads DFQATT; CDR2 reads SNEGSKA (reference sequence). This CDR3 is built from 11 residues. The CDR3 sequence is CSASEGQPQHF. The DNA for the CDR3 is TGCAGTGCCTCCGAGGGGCAGCCCCAGCATTTT.

This clone was counted only a few times. The chain links TRBV7-2 to TRBJ2-5; a possible D gene is TRBD2 (6 bases). Germline V gives CDR1 SGHTA, CDR2 FQGNSA. This CDR3 is built from 15 residues. The germline V and J ends were trimmed by 4 bases and 2 bases, with 14 bases remaining between them. In DNA, the CDR3 is TGTGCCAGCAGCTCACGGACTACATCGCAAGAGACCCAGTACTTC. Amino acids: CASSSRTTSQETQYF.

This clone was seen a handful of times. The chain carries TRBV29-1 and TRBJ1-4; weak D call: TRBD1 (6 bases). CDR3 length: 12 amino acids. Germline V gene lookup returns CDR1 SQVTM and CDR2 ANQGSEA. V was shortened by 6 bases and J by 5 bases, with 10 bases between the two germline ends. For the CDR3, the DNA is TGCAGCGTCCGAAGGGGGAATGAAAAACTGTTTTTT. This translates into CSVRRGNEKLFF.

The rearrangement links TRBV7-8 to TRBJ1-5; D is ambiguous. Trimming cost V 2 bases and J 0 bases, with 8 bases left between them. The CDR3 totals 15 residues. Germline loops: CDR1 SGHVS, CDR2 FQNEAQ. CDR3 sequence (DNA): TGTGCCAGCAGCTTAAACGGGAATAGCAATCAGCCCCAGCATTTT. As protein: CASSLNGNSNQPQHF. Using reference TRBV7-8 and TRBJ1-5 for the parts outside the CDR3, the full variable domain is GAGVSQSPRYKVAKRGQDVALRCDPISGHVSLFWYQQALGQGPEFLTYFQNEAQLDKSGLPSDRFFAERPEGSVSTLKIQRTQQEDSAVYLCASSLNGNSNQPQHFGDGTRLSIL.

This clone was seen only a few times. The rearrangement links TRBV25-1 to TRBJ2-1; D is undetermined. CDR1 is MGHDK and CDR2 is SYGVNS in the germline V gene. This CDR3 has 15 residues. V was clipped by 1 base and J by 3 bases, with 10 bases between them. The CDR3 region is CASSESTDYYNEQFF. CDR3 DNA: TGTGCCAGCAGTGAATCGACGGATTACTACAATGAGCAGTTCTTC.

Only a few counts were recorded for this clone. This chain's CDR3 is CAWTLGPAQYF. The CDR3 DNA follows: TGTGCCTGGACCCTGGGTCCGGCGCAGTATTTT. The rearrangement uses TRBV30 and TRBJ2-3; D gene ambiguous. CDR1 and CDR2 (germline): GTSNPN, SVGIG (reference sequence). The V gene lost 4 bases and the J gene lost 10 bases, with 12 bases spanning the gap. This CDR3 is built from 11 residues.

This clone turned up a few times. The rearrangement uses TRBV2 and TRBJ2-3, with 8 bases aligning to TRBD1. Germline V gene data show CDR1 as SNHLY and CDR2 as FYNNEI. The CDR3 has 14 amino acids. Trimming removed 7 bases from V and 0 bases from J; junction bases left unmatched: 3. CDR3 nucleotides: TGTGCCAGCACAGGGACAGGCAGCACAGATACGCAGTATTTT. Translating it yields CASTGTGSTDTQYF.

The gene calls are TRBV9 and TRBJ1-3; D is uncertain. The CDR3 is made up of 15 amino acids. V lost 4 bases and J lost 0, with 11 bases in between. The germline CDR1 and CDR2 sequences are SGDLS and YYNGEE. The CDR3 protein is CASSIRPSSGNTIYF. The CDR3 coding sequence is TGTGCCAGCAGCATCCGACCAAGCTCTGGAAACACCATATATTTT. Looking up the rest from reference TRBV9 and TRBJ1-3 gives the full variable domain: DSGVTQTPKHLITATGQRVTLRCSPRSGDLSVYWYQQSLDQGLQFLIQYYNGEERAKGNILERFSAQQFPDLHSELNLSSLELGDSALYFCASSIRPSSGNTIYFGEGSWLTVV.

CDR3 sequence: CAWGIYEQYF. In DNA form, the CDR3 reads TGTGCCTGGGGAATCTACGAGCAGTACTTC. V gene TRBV30 combines with J gene TRBJ2-7; D gene unclear. The germline gives CDR1 GTSNPN, CDR2 SVGIG (reference sequence). The CDR3 sequence is 10 residues long. The V end was cut by 5 bases, the J end by 3 bases, with 5 bases between. The full variable domain, rest sourced from reference TRBV30 and TRBJ2-7, is SQTIHQWPATLVQPVGSPLSLECTVEGTSNPNLYWYRQAAGRGLQLLFYSVGIGQISSEVPQNLSASRPQDRQFILSSKKLLLSDSGFYLCAWGIYEQYFGPGTRLTVT.

This clone was seen more than once but under ten times. The chain has TRBV10-3 and TRBJ2-5; no clear D. The CDR3 length is 14 residues. Trimming pared 4 bases from V and 2 bases from J, leaving 11 bases between. Germline lookup yields CDR1 ENHRY and CDR2 SYGVKD. The CDR3 DNA sequence: TGTGCCATCAGTGGCAGGAACCCGCAAGAGACCCAGTACTTC. Translated: CAISGRNPQETQYF.

This clone was picked up a small number of times. At the DNA level, this CDR3 is encoded by other sequences in the same sample as well. This chain connects TRBV29-1 to TRBJ1-1; D perhaps matches TRBD1 (6 bases). Germline V lookup: CDR1 SQVTM, CDR2 ANQGSEA. V was cut by 6 bases and J by 1 base, with 6 bases left in between. The CDR3 is 11 amino acids. CDR3 in amino acids: CSVDRNTEAFF. CDR3 bases: TGCAGCGTGGACAGGAACACTGAAGCTTTCTTT. Full variable domain (missing parts from reference TRBV29-1 and TRBJ1-1): SAVISQKPSRDICQRGTSLTIQCQVDSQVTMMFWYRQQPGQSLTLIATANQGSEATYESGFVIDKFPISRPNLTFSTLTVSNMSPEDSSIYLCSVDRNTEAFFGQGTRLTVV.

The rearrangement links TRBV10-3 to TRBJ2-7; perhaps TRBD2 as D (6 bases). CDR3 size: 15 residues. Germline V gene data show CDR1 as ENHRY and CDR2 as SYGVKD. V was cut by 6 bases and J by 2 bases, with 17 bases left in between. CDR3 in amino acids: CAISPAGQEAYEQYF. Here the CDR3 DNA reads TGTGCCATCAGCCCGGCGGGGCAGGAAGCCTACGAGCAGTACTTC.